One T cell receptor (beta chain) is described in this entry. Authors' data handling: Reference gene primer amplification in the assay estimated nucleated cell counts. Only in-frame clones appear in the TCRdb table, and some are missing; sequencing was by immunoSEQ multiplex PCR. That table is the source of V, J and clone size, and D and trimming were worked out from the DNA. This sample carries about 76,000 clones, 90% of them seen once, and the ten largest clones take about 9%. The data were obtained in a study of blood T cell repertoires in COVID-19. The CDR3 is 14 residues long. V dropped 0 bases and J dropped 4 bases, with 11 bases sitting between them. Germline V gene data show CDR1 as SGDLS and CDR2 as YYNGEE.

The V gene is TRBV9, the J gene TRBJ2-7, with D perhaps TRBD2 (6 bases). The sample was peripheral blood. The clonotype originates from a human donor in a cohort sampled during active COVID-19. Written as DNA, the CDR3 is TGTGCCAGCAGCGTAGGGTCGGAGGGGTACGAGCAGTACTTC. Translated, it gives CASSVGSEGYEQYF.